The 29 T cell receptor beta chains presented below share a single source sample, sequenced in a study of blood T cell repertoires in COVID-19. The repertoire was sequenced with immunoSEQ multiplex PCR; TCRdb's copy has only in-frame clones and lacks some. The data contain about 200,000 clones, about 85% of them singletons. The source material was peripheral blood. Receptor source: a man in his fifties or sixties with COVID-19, enrolled during active disease.

This sequence joins TRBV20-1 and TRBJ1-4, with 7 bases that match TRBD1. CDR3 length: 12 residues. Germline V gene lookup returns CDR1 DFQATT and CDR2 SNEGSKA (reference sequence). Losses at the gene ends were 3 bases for V and 8 bases for J; bases not matched to a gene: 3. The CDR3: CSASTGDEKLFF. The CDR3 DNA reads TGCAGTGCTAGTACAGGGGACGAAAAACTGTTTTTT.

The gene calls are TRBV14 and TRBJ1-2, with no clear D. Germline V gene data show CDR1 as SGHDN and CDR2 as FVKESK. The V and J ends lost 4 bases and 3 bases respectively, with 9 bases between them. This CDR3 has 13 residues. The CDR3 sequence: CASSPDGDYGYTF. In nucleotides, the CDR3 is TGTGCCAGCAGCCCGGACGGGGACTATGGCTACACCTTC.

The chain links TRBV9 to TRBJ1-1, with D maybe TRBD1 (6 bases). The CDR3 contains 14 residues. V lost 0 bases and J lost 3, with 9 bases in between. Germline CDR1 is SGDLS and CDR2 is YYNGEE. In nucleotides, the CDR3 is TGTGCCAGCAGCGTAGGACACAGGGACACTGAAGCTTTCTTT. It is translated as CASSVGHRDTEAFF.

The chain is built from TRBV3-1 (or the pseudogene TRBV3-2) and TRBJ1-1; 7 bases line up with TRBD1. The V gene's germline CDR1 is LGHDT and CDR2 YNNKEL (reference sequence). The trim removed 5 bases at V and 4 bases at J, leaving 7 bases unmatched. CDR3 length equals 14 residues. The CDR3 region has the DNA TGTGCCAGCAGCACAAGGGGGACAGTCACTGAAGCTTTCTTT. Residues: CASSTRGTVTEAFF.

In this sample, this clone turned up a few times. The chain uses TRBV5-1 and TRBJ2-7; the D is unclear. The CDR3 has 14 amino acids. V lost 4 bases and J 2 bases, leaving 13 bases between the germline ends. In germline, CDR1 is SGHRS, CDR2 YFSETQ. The CDR3 DNA follows: TGCGCCAGCAGCCGCGAGACTGGTCCCTACGAGCAGTACTTC. This codes for CASSRETGPYEQYF.

The chain carries TRBV27 and TRBJ2-3; a possible D gene is TRBD1 (6 bases). Germline loops: CDR1 MNHEY, CDR2 SMNVEV (reference sequence). The length of the CDR3 is 16 residues. Trimming shortened V by 2 bases and J by 7 bases, and 19 bases separated the two germline ends. For the CDR3, the DNA is TGTGCCAGCAGTTTAATCGGCGGTACAGGGATAAATACGCAGTATTTT. This gives the protein CASSLIGGTGINTQYF.

Worth noting for this clone: The same CDR3 arises from other DNA sequences in this sample as well. The chain combines TRBV5-1 with TRBJ2-7, with 9 bases that match TRBD1. V lost 0 bases to trimming and J lost 2 bases; unmatched junction nucleotides: 0. The CDR3 contains 14 residues. Germline V gives CDR1 SGHRS, CDR2 YFSETQ. The CDR3 is CASSLGQGAYEQYF. CDR3 nucleotides: TGCGCCAGCAGCTTGGGACAGGGGGCCTACGAGCAGTACTTC.

The chain joins TRBV7-9 to TRBJ2-2; the match to TRBD1 covers 7 bases. In germline, CDR1 is SEHNR, CDR2 FQNEAQ (reference sequence). Losses at the gene ends were 0 bases for V and 6 bases for J; bases not matched to a gene: 10. The CDR3 has 17 amino acids. The CDR3 protein is CASSLARSTGWPGELFF. The DNA of the CDR3 is TGTGCCAGCAGCTTAGCCAGGTCGACAGGGTGGCCCGGGGAGCTGTTTTTT.

The chain is built from TRBV7-8 and TRBJ1-5; 7 nucleotides agree with TRBD1. The CDR3 extends over 15 amino acids. J lost 0 bases, V lost 3 bases, and 2 bases had no gene match. Germline lookup yields CDR1 SGHVS and CDR2 FQNEAQ. The CDR3: CASSLEGASNQPQHF. The CDR3 DNA reads as TGTGCCAGCAGCTTGGAGGGGGCTAGCAATCAGCCCCAGCATTTT.

V usage is TRBV4-3 and J usage is TRBJ1-2; possible D gene TRBD1, 6 bases. Per germline, CDR1 LGHNA and CDR2 YSLEER. The CDR3 is 15 amino acids. Trimming removed 1 base from V and 3 bases from J, with 12 bases in between. The CDR3 here is CASSQGWTDDYGYTF. The CDR3 DNA sequence: TGCGCCAGCAGCCAAGGTTGGACAGACGACTATGGCTACACCTTC.

The CDR3 nucleotides are TGTGCCAGCAGCTTTGGAAAGGGAGGGCTAAAGAATGAAAAACTGTTTTTT. This encodes CASSFGKGGLKNEKLFF. The chain recombines TRBV11-2 with TRBJ1-4; no clear D. The CDR3 runs to 17 residues. Deletions cut 3 bases from V and 5 bases from J, with 19 bases between. CDR1 is SGHAT and CDR2 is FQNNGV in the germline V gene. Full variable domain (rest looked up from reference TRBV11-2 and TRBJ1-4): EAGVAQSPRYKIIEKRQSVAFWCNPISGHATLYWYQQILGQGPKLLIQFQNNGVVDDSQLPKDRFSAERLKGVDSTLKIQPAKLEDSAVYLCASSFGKGGLKNEKLFFGSGTQLSVL.

The rearrangement joins TRBV14 to TRBJ2-2, with TRBD2 identical over 10 bases. Germline V lookup: CDR1 SGHDN, CDR2 FVKESK. Trimming took 1 base from V and 5 from J; bases not matched to a gene: 7. CDR3 length equals 17 residues. The CDR3: CASSQVASGSITGELFF. The CDR3 DNA reads as TGTGCCAGCAGCCAAGTGGCTAGCGGGAGCATAACCGGGGAGCTGTTTTTT. The variable domain in full, with the rest retrieved from reference TRBV14 and TRBJ2-2, is EAGVTQFPSHSVIEKGQTVTLRCDPISGHDNLYWYRRVMGKEIKFLLHFVKESKQDESGMPNNRFLAERTGGTYSTLKVQPAELEDSGVYFCASSQVASGSITGELFFGEGSRLTVL.

The chain links TRBV6-5 to TRBJ1-3; no clear D. Germline CDR1 is MNHEY and CDR2 is SVGAGI. This CDR3 region has 14 residues. V lost 5 bases and J 0 bases, leaving 8 bases between the germline ends. The CDR3 loop is CASSRQVSGNTIYF. The CDR3 DNA is TGTGCCAGCAGTCGTCAGGTCTCTGGAAACACCATATATTTT.

V is TRBV6-2 or TRBV6-3 and J is TRBJ2-7; D is unresolved. This CDR3 has 16 amino acids. The germline V gene has CDR1 MNHEY and CDR2 SVGEGT. Trimming took off 0 bases at V and 4 bases at J, with 16 bases between the two ends. The CDR3 DNA is TGTGCCAGCAGTTACTCCCGCAGTCCGATTCATTACGAGCAGTACTTC. Translating it yields CASSYSRSPIHYEQYF.

The chain uses TRBV11-3 and TRBJ2-3; TRBD2 agrees at 7 bases. CDR1 and CDR2 from the germline V gene are SGHNT and YENEEA. The V gene end was trimmed by 3 bases and the J gene end by 0 bases; junction bases not matched to a gene: 6. The CDR3 has 16 residues. CDR3 nucleotides: TGTGCCAGCAGCTTGGGGGGGATCTCTAGCACAGATACGCAGTATTTT. This gives the protein CASSLGGISSTDTQYF. The full variable domain, in which reference TRBV11-3 and TRBJ2-3 provide the parts outside the CDR3, is EAGVVQSPRYKIIEKKQPVAFWCNPISGHNTLYWYLQNLGQGPELLIRYENEEAVDDSQLPKDRFSAERLKGVDSTLKIQPAELGDSAVYLCASSLGGISSTDTQYFGPGTRLTVL.

The chain is built from TRBV6-4 and TRBJ1-5; 7 bases match TRBD1. This CDR3 is built from 13 residues. Per the germline V gene, CDR1 is MRHNA and CDR2 is SNTAGT. Unmatched junction bases numbered 4, after V lost 5 bases and J lost 6 bases. The CDR3 bases are TGTGCCAGCAGTCCAGGGGGTACTCAGCCCCAGCATTTT. It codes for CASSPGGTQPQHF.

This chain connects TRBV7-2 to TRBJ1-2; D is perhaps TRBD1 (6 bases). V lost 5 bases, J lost 5 bases, and 12 bases lay in between. The V gene's germline CDR1 is SGHTA and CDR2 FQGNSA. The CDR3 spans 13 residues. The chain's CDR3 is CASSPGVEYGYTF. Here the CDR3 DNA reads TGTGCCAGCAGCCCAGGGGTCGAGTATGGCTACACCTTC.

This sequence joins TRBV28 and TRBJ1-2, with D possibly being TRBD1 (5 bases). CDR3 length: 15 residues. V was clipped by 5 bases and J by 2 bases, with 15 bases between them. The V gene's germline CDR1 is MDHEN and CDR2 SYDVKM. The CDR3 DNA follows: TGTGCCAGCAGTCCCGGACACCTAGGCAACTATGGCTACACCTTC. Residues: CASSPGHLGNYGYTF.

This chain connects TRBV7-2 to TRBJ2-2; the match to TRBD2 covers 7 bases. V shed 6 bases and J 9 bases; nucleotides not matched to a gene: 10. The CDR3 runs to 14 residues. The germline V gene encodes CDR1 SGHTA and CDR2 FQGNSA. The CDR3 nucleotides read TGTGCCAGCAGTGGGGCCCGGGGGGTGAGGGAGCTGTTTTTT. Amino acids: CASSGARGVRELFF.

This chain connects TRBV7-9 to TRBJ2-3; 10 bases agree with TRBD2. Germline CDR1 is SEHNR and CDR2 is FQNEAQ (reference sequence). The CDR3 is made up of 14 amino acids. The junction had 4 bases not matched to a gene; V was cut back by 4 bases and J by 6 bases. In DNA form, the CDR3 reads TGTGCCAGCAGCTCCCGTAGCGGGAGGGATACGCAGTATTTT. As protein: CASSSRSGRDTQYF.

This sequence joins TRBV19 and TRBJ1-4; 10 bases fit TRBD1. Germline V gene data show CDR1 as LNHDA and CDR2 as SQIVND (reference sequence). With V trimmed by 9 bases and J by 7 bases, 8 bases remained unmatched. The CDR3 totals 14 residues. CDR3 bases: TGTGCCAGCACCCGAGACAGGGGGCGTGAAAAACTGTTTTTT. This translates into CASTRDRGREKLFF. Full variable domain (missing parts from reference TRBV19 and TRBJ1-4): DGGITQSPKYLFRKEGQNVTLSCEQNLNHDAMYWYRQDPGQGLRLIYYSQIVNDFQKGDIAEGYSVSREKKESFPLTVTSAQKNPTAFYLCASTRDRGREKLFFGSGTQLSVL.

V and J are TRBV2 and TRBJ1-2, with 7 bases aligning to TRBD1. The V segment lost 7 bases and the J segment 4 bases; nucleotides outside the gene matches: 15. The germline V gene encodes CDR1 SNHLY and CDR2 FYNNEI. CDR3 length: 16 residues. As DNA, the CDR3 is TGTGCCAGCAATCCGAACGCCTACAGGGGAAGCTATGGCTACACCTTC. Translating gives CASNPNAYRGSYGYTF.

This clone was seen repeatedly, ten times or more. The rearrangement joins TRBV14 to TRBJ2-3, with 8 bases fitting TRBD1. This CDR3 has 15 amino acids. The V gene end was trimmed by 4 bases and the J gene end by 4 bases; junction bases not matched to a gene: 7. Germline loops: CDR1 SGHDN, CDR2 FVKESK. In DNA form, the CDR3 reads TGTGCCAGCAGCCGAGCGCAGGGGGCGGCAGATACGCAGTATTTT. Protein: CASSRAQGAADTQYF.

The chain is built from TRBV7-9 and TRBJ2-2; D unresolved. Germline CDR1 and CDR2: SEHNR and FQNEAQ (reference sequence). This CDR3 region has 14 residues. V lost 7 bases to trimming and J lost 2 bases, with 11 bases between them. DNA for the CDR3: TGTGCCAGCACCCCCGGAGCTAACACCGGGGAGCTGTTTTTT. This sequence encodes CASTPGANTGELFF.

The CDR3 sequence: CASSVGLAGGNEQFF. DNA of the CDR3: TGTGCCAGCAGCGTAGGTCTAGCGGGTGGGAATGAGCAGTTCTTC. The chain combines TRBV9 with TRBJ2-1; the match to TRBD2 covers 8 bases. The germline CDR1 and CDR2 sequences are SGDLS and YYNGEE. The CDR3 has 15 residues. Unmatched junction bases numbered 6, after V lost 0 bases and J lost 7 bases.

Note on this clone: The same CDR3 arises from other DNA sequences in this sample as well. The chain links TRBV30 to TRBJ1-6; 10 nucleotides agree with TRBD1. Trimming took 3 bases from V and 9 from J; bases not matched to a gene: 2. The CDR3 covers 13 residues. Germline CDR1 GTSNPN, CDR2 SVGIG (reference sequence). DNA of the CDR3: TGTGCCTGGAGGGGACAGGGGCGTTCACCCCTCCACTTT. It is translated as CAWRGQGRSPLHF.

The chain carries TRBV3-1 (or the pseudogene TRBV3-2) and TRBJ2-2; 8 nucleotides line up with TRBD1. The CDR3 runs 17 residues. Germline V lookup: CDR1 LGHDT, CDR2 YNNKEL (reference sequence). V trimming: 5 bases; J trimming: 3 bases; junction bases outside the gene matches: 11. The CDR3 DNA sequence: TGTGCCAGCAGCTCTCTCGACAGGGGAGGTGACACCGGGGAGCTGTTTTTT. This encodes CASSSLDRGGDTGELFF.

This clone is a singleton in its sample. J is TRBJ1-5 and V is TRBV2, with 8 bases fitting TRBD1. V shed 5 bases, J shed 4 bases, and the junction held 4 bases outside the gene matches. Germline CDR1 and CDR2: SNHLY and FYNNEI. The CDR3 is made up of 14 amino acids. The CDR3 spells CASSSDRVNQPQHF. The CDR3 DNA is TGTGCCAGCAGTTCGGACAGGGTAAATCAGCCCCAGCATTTT.

In DNA, the CDR3 is TGTGCCAGCAGTTCCCCGGTTGGTGAAGCTTTCTTT. It yields the protein CASSSPVGEAFF. This chain connects TRBV5-6 to TRBJ1-1, with D uncertain. The CDR3 contains 12 residues. From germline, CDR1 is SGHDT and CDR2 YYEEEE. Deletions cut 5 bases from V and 7 bases from J, with 12 bases between.